The rows below give T cell receptor beta chains drawn from one sample of a study of T-cell reconstitution after alpha-beta-depleted transplantation in children. From the PCR reads, TCRdb called clonotypes with MiXCR, one entry per CDR3 protein. This sample carries 490,000 or so distinct CDR3 sequences, approximately 13% of them seen once, and the ten largest clones take under 7%. The specimen was PBMCs from the stem cell graft donor, collected from the stem cell graft. These receptors all stem from a human donor who donated a stem cell graft to a child with combined immunodeficiency. Both conserved end residues are part of each CDR3. Each record gives: J gene, D gene, clone size, V gene, CDR3 protein, CDR3 DNA. D genes are given only for firm matches. Some rows have no size entry. The others give once, few or many, or a class for an expanded clone.

TRBJ2-2 | . | few | TRBV11-2 | CASSTGLGELFF | TGTGCCAGCAGCACGGGCCTCGGGGAGCTGTTTTTT
TRBJ2-5 | . | few | TRBV7-2 | CASRTWGARAQETQYF | TGTGCCAGCAGAACCTGGGGGGCGAGGGCCCAAGAGACCCAGTACTTC
TRBJ2-1 | TRBD2 | many | TRBV6-1 | CASKLAEYNEQFF | TGTGCCAGCAAACTAGCGGAGTACAATGAGCAGTTCTTC
TRBJ1-2 | . | many | TRBV12-3/TRBV12-4 | CASSNMGYGYTF | TGTGCCAGCAGCAACATGGGCTATGGCTACACCTTC
TRBJ1-1 | . | few | TRBV7-9 | CASSPKGTNTEAFF | TGTGCCAGCAGCCCGAAGGGGACGAACACTGAAGCTTTCTTT
TRBJ1-1 | . | many | TRBV10-2 | CASSDGQWVNEAFF | TGCGCCAGCAGTGACGGCCAGTGGGTTAACGAAGCTTTCTTT
TRBJ2-1 | . | . | TRBV19 | CASSATAQFSNEQFF | TGTGCCAGTAGTGCGACGGCTCAGTTCTCTAATGAGCAGTTCTTC
TRBJ2-5 | TRBD2 | many | TRBV15 | CATSRGLAGGHQETQYF | TGTGCCACCAGCAGAGGACTAGCGGGGGGCCACCAAGAGACCCAGTACTTC
TRBJ1-4 | . | many | TRBV5-5 | CASRTLRDIGEKLFF | TGTGCCAGCAGGACTCTACGGGATATTGGCGAAAAACTGTTTTTT
TRBJ2-3 | . | few | TRBV4-3 | CASSPGHGSRDLDTQYF | TGCGCCAGCAGCCCCGGGCATGGGTCTAGGGACCTAGATACGCAGTATTTT
TRBJ2-3 | TRBD2 | . | TRBV11-3 | CASSSPREDSTDTQYF | TGTGCCAGCAGCTCCCCGCGGGAGGACAGCACAGATACGCAGTATTTT
TRBJ2-1 | . | . | TRBV24-1 | CATSDSDLFGYNEQFF | TGTGCCACCAGTGATTCCGACCTTTTCGGGTACAATGAGCAGTTCTTC
TRBJ2-1 | TRBD1 | many | TRBV24-1 | CATSDLTVTGSKQFF | TGTGCCACCAGTGATTTGACCGTGACAGGGTCTAAGCAGTTCTTC
TRBJ1-1 | . | . | TRBV10-3 | CAISETMYVTEAFF | TGTGCCATCAGTGAGACGATGTACGTGACTGAAGCTTTCTTT
TRBJ2-1 | TRBD2 | . | TRBV23-1 | CASIQGLAGRGLYNEQFF | TGCGCCAGCATCCAGGGACTAGCGGGAAGGGGCCTATACAATGAGCAGTTCTTC
TRBJ1-1 | . | few | TRBV7-9 | CASSLDSSGTEAFF | TGTGCCAGCAGCTTAGATTCGTCGGGGACTGAAGCTTTCTTT
TRBJ2-1 | TRBD1 | many | TRBV6-2/TRBV6-3 | CASSYPSQGAKAKPLSYNEQFF | TGTGCCAGCAGTTACCCCTCCCAGGGGGCGAAAGCGAAACCCCTATCATACAATGAGCAGTTCTTC
TRBJ2-4 | . | . | TRBV19 | CASTQADGRDIQYF | TGTGCCAGTACCCAAGCCGACGGCAGGGACATTCAGTACTTC
TRBJ2-3 | . | . | TRBV27 | CASATRATDTQYF | TGTGCCAGCGCCACAAGGGCCACAGATACGCAGTATTTT
TRBJ2-1 | TRBD1 | many | TRBV24-1 | CATSDWTGEDEQFF | TGTGCCACCAGTGATTGGACAGGGGAGGATGAGCAGTTCTTC
TRBJ2-1 | . | many | TRBV4-3 | CASSRRGGSYNEQFF | TGCGCCAGCAGCCGAAGGGGGGGCTCCTACAATGAGCAGTTCTTC
TRBJ2-1 | TRBD2 | few | TRBV2 | CARSGLAGGKISSYNEQFF | TGTGCCCGCAGCGGACTAGCGGGGGGAAAAATCAGCTCCTACAATGAGCAGTTCTTC
TRBJ2-7 | TRBD1 | many | TRBV7-9 | CASSIHPGTESYEQYF | TGTGCCAGCAGCATACACCCCGGGACAGAATCCTACGAGCAGTACTTC
TRBJ2-2 | TRBD1 | . | TRBV4-3 | CASSQDSPHRGTGELFF | TGCGCCAGCAGCCAAGATTCGCCGCACAGGGGGACCGGGGAGCTGTTTTTT
TRBJ2-7 | . | . | TRBV27 | CASSLSGLGFYEQYF | TGTGCCAGCAGTTTATCGGGGCTGGGTTTTTACGAGCAGTACTTC
TRBJ1-2 | TRBD1 | few | TRBV15 | CATSRDLGDRYYGYTF | TGTGCCACCAGCAGAGATCTAGGGGACAGGTACTATGGCTACACCTTC
TRBJ2-7 | . | few | TRBV29-1 | CSVVDRGSSGSTYEQYF | TGCAGCGTTGTGGACAGGGGATCTAGCGGGTCCACCTACGAGCAGTACTTC
TRBJ2-7 | TRBD2 | few | TRBV29-1 | CSVVGGSTYEQYF | TGCAGCGTTGTGGGCGGGAGTACGTACGAGCAGTACTTC
TRBJ2-2 | TRBD1 | . | TRBV24-1 | CATSSDRALDTGELFF | TGTGCCACCAGCTCCGACAGGGCCTTAGACACCGGGGAGCTGTTTTTT
TRBJ2-4 | TRBD2 | few | TRBV5-6 | CASSRLADAKNIQYF | TGTGCCAGCAGCCGGCTAGCGGATGCCAAAAACATTCAGTACTTC
TRBJ2-7 | . | few | TRBV28 | CASSLSGEGPLYEQYF | TGTGCCAGCAGTTTAAGTGGAGAGGGCCCCCTATACGAGCAGTACTTC
TRBJ2-3 | . | . | TRBV7-9 | CASSFPHRGGGTDTQYF | TGTGCCAGCAGCTTTCCGCATAGAGGTGGAGGCACAGATACGCAGTATTTT
TRBJ2-7 | . | many | TRBV20-1 | CSATGEGYEQYF | TGCAGTGCTACAGGGGAAGGGTACGAGCAGTACTTC
TRBJ2-7 | . | . | TRBV5-4 | CASSFVGSYEQYF | TGTGCCAGCAGCTTCGTAGGGTCCTACGAGCAGTACTTC
TRBJ2-7 | TRBD2 | few | TRBV5-6 | CASSSGLAGYEQYF | TGTGCCAGCAGCTCGGGACTAGCGGGGTACGAGCAGTACTTC
TRBJ1-1 | . | . | TRBV2 | CASSESTALNTEAFF | TGTGCCAGCAGTGAATCAACAGCCTTGAACACTGAAGCTTTCTTT
TRBJ2-3 | TRBD2 | . | TRBV20-1 | CSAAVSGSEADTQYF | TGCAGTGCTGCGGTTAGCGGGAGTGAGGCAGATACGCAGTATTTT
TRBJ2-7 | TRBD1 | many | TRBV7-9 | CASSLATGGGYEQYF | TGTGCCAGCAGCTTAGCTACAGGGGGAGGCTACGAGCAGTACTTC
TRBJ2-2 | . | many | TRBV20-1 | CSAASGVGAGELFF | TGCAGTGCCGCCTCAGGTGTTGGGGCCGGGGAGCTGTTTTTT
TRBJ1-1 | . | many | TRBV6-5 | CASSYGGGNTEAFF | TGTGCCAGCAGTTACGGGGGCGGGAACACTGAAGCTTTCTTT
TRBJ2-1 | TRBD2 | many | TRBV24-1 | CATSDPGLAGEKANEQFF | TGTGCCACCAGTGACCCGGGACTAGCGGGAGAAAAAGCCAATGAGCAGTTCTTC
TRBJ2-7 | TRBD2 | . | TRBV12-3/TRBV12-4 | CASSSGTSGAEQYF | TGTGCCAGCAGTTCCGGGACTAGCGGCGCGGAGCAGTACTTC
TRBJ2-2 | . | many | TRBV12-3/TRBV12-4 | CASTSSVEGLVSGELFF | TGTGCCAGCACCTCTTCGGTGGAGGGATTGGTCTCCGGGGAGCTGTTTTTT
TRBJ2-3 | TRBD2 | few | TRBV30 | CAWSGGLAESTDTQYF | TGTGCCTGGAGTGGAGGACTAGCGGAGAGCACAGATACGCAGTATTTT
TRBJ2-5 | TRBD2 | many | TRBV6-5 | CASSYSMLGGETQYF | TGTGCCAGCAGTTACTCGATGCTGGGGGGGGAGACCCAGTACTTC
TRBJ2-3 | . | many | TRBV5-1 | CASSLEGRGTDTQYF | TGCGCCAGCAGCTTGGAGGGCAGGGGCACAGATACGCAGTATTTT
TRBJ2-1 | . | . | TRBV11-1 | CASSLAPTRITTYNEQFF | TGTGCCAGCAGCTTAGCCCCCACGCGGATTACAACCTACAATGAGCAGTTCTTC
TRBJ2-1 | TRBD2 | few | TRBV28 | CASSFTSGVISTMSQFF | TGTGCCAGCAGTTTTACTAGCGGGGTGATATCTACAATGAGCCAGTTCTTC
TRBJ2-7 | TRBD2 | . | TRBV18 | CASSPTSGAYEQYF | TGTGCCAGCTCACCGACTAGCGGAGCCTACGAGCAGTACTTC
TRBJ1-2 | . | . | TRBV4-3 | CASSRLTGPNGYTF | TGCGCCAGCAGCCGGTTGACAGGACCTAATGGCTACACCTTC
TRBJ2-2 | . | few | TRBV6-2/TRBV6-3 | CASSYSLSAFELFF | TGTGCCAGCAGTTACTCCCTTTCGGCGTTTGAGCTGTTTTTT
TRBJ2-3 | TRBD1 | many | TRBV20-1 | CSAPGTGEGSTDTQYF | TGCAGTGCTCCCGGGACAGGGGAGGGTAGCACAGATACGCAGTATTTT
TRBJ1-2 | . | few | TRBV3-1 | CASSQDAGMYGYTF | TGTGCCAGCAGCCAAGATGCAGGGATGTATGGCTACACCTTC
TRBJ2-7 | . | many | TRBV9 | CASSQSGGLSEQYF | TGTGCCAGCAGCCAAAGTGGAGGGTTAAGCGAGCAGTACTTC